This is a list of T cell receptor beta chains from one sample in a study of T-cell memory formation after mild COVID-19. TCRdb reprocessed the 5' RACE reads with MiXCR, giving one entry per CDR3 protein. The repertoire includes about 440,000 distinct CDR3 sequences, about 20% of them detected once, and roughly 8.4% sits in the top ten. What was sequenced was PBMCs or a T cell subset sorted from them (not recorded which). These receptors all come from an adult woman who had mild COVID-19 (a few samples of this study predate the infection). Cell type and time point are not known. CDR3s include the opening cysteine and the closing phenylalanine or tryptophan. Fields, in order: clone size, V gene, J gene, D gene, CDR3 protein, CDR3 DNA. A D gene is named only where the DNA matches it firmly. Clone size is stated in some rows and not others, as once, few, many or a class when expanded.

abundance: -
v_gene: TRBV12-3/TRBV12-4
j_gene: TRBJ1-2
d_gene: TRBD1
CDR3aa: CASSPDRTPRASNYGYTF
CDR3nt: TGTGCCAGCAGCCCGGACAGGACGCCCCGTGCCTCTAACTATGGCTACACCTTC

abundance: -
v_gene: TRBV30
j_gene: TRBJ1-1
d_gene: -
CDR3aa: CAWSTQANTEAFF
CDR3nt: TGTGCCTGGAGTACTCAGGCTAACACTGAAGCTTTCTTT

abundance: many
v_gene: TRBV7-3
j_gene: TRBJ2-6
d_gene: -
CDR3aa: CASSLYKSGANVLTF
CDR3nt: TGTGCCAGCAGCCTATACAAGTCTGGGGCCAACGTCCTGACTTTC

abundance: -
v_gene: TRBV4-2
j_gene: TRBJ2-4
d_gene: -
CDR3aa: CASSQAGSPIAKNIQYF
CDR3nt: TGTGCCAGCAGCCAAGCTGGCAGTCCAATAGCCAAAAACATTCAGTACTTC

abundance: -
v_gene: TRBV7-6
j_gene: TRBJ1-6
d_gene: -
CDR3aa: CASSPRTASNSPLHF
CDR3nt: TGTGCCAGCAGCCCCCGGACAGCTAGTAATTCACCCCTCCACTTT

abundance: few
v_gene: TRBV5-1
j_gene: TRBJ1-4
d_gene: -
CDR3aa: CASRKGQSNEKLFF
CDR3nt: TGCGCCAGCAGGAAAGGACAGAGTAATGAAAAACTGTTTTTT

abundance: few
v_gene: TRBV7-2
j_gene: TRBJ1-6
d_gene: -
CDR3aa: CASSLGQTYNSPLHF
CDR3nt: TGTGCCAGCAGCCTAGGACAGACCTATAATTCACCCCTCCACTTT

abundance: few
v_gene: TRBV5-1
j_gene: TRBJ2-5
d_gene: -
CDR3aa: CASSSGGGKETQYF
CDR3nt: TGCGCCAGCAGCTCCGGTGGGGGCAAAGAGACCCAGTACTTC

abundance: many
v_gene: TRBV12-3/TRBV12-4
j_gene: TRBJ2-1
d_gene: TRBD2
CDR3aa: CASTPMAGGLRNEQFF
CDR3nt: TGTGCCAGCACCCCTATGGCGGGAGGGCTCCGCAATGAGCAGTTCTTC

abundance: many
v_gene: TRBV7-8
j_gene: TRBJ2-4
d_gene: TRBD2
CDR3aa: CASSLLASGGVPAKNIQYF
CDR3nt: TGTGCCAGCAGCTTATTGGCTAGCGGGGGGGTCCCAGCCAAAAACATTCAGTACTTC

abundance: few
v_gene: TRBV20-1
j_gene: TRBJ2-3
d_gene: -
CDR3aa: CSARVPGPRTDTQYF
CDR3nt: TGCAGTGCTAGGGTACCGGGACCGCGCACAGATACGCAGTATTTT

abundance: few
v_gene: TRBV7-9
j_gene: TRBJ1-4
d_gene: -
CDR3aa: CASSLARVLATNEKLFF
CDR3nt: TGTGCCAGCAGCTTAGCGCGAGTCCTTGCAACTAATGAAAAACTGTTTTTT

abundance: -
v_gene: TRBV3-1
j_gene: TRBJ1-2
d_gene: -
CDR3aa: CASSPDGGVPSTGYTF
CDR3nt: TGTGCCAGCAGCCCAGACGGAGGGGTACCTTCTACCGGCTACACCTTC

abundance: few
v_gene: TRBV12-3/TRBV12-4
j_gene: TRBJ1-2
d_gene: TRBD1
CDR3aa: CASSRSGTGWPYTF
CDR3nt: TGTGCCAGCAGTAGATCCGGGACAGGGTGGCCCTACACCTTC

abundance: -
v_gene: TRBV5-1
j_gene: TRBJ2-6
d_gene: -
CDR3aa: CASSPTSRANVLTF
CDR3nt: TGCGCCAGCAGCCCCACCTCCCGGGCCAACGTCCTGACTTTC

abundance: many
v_gene: TRBV21-1
j_gene: TRBJ1-3
d_gene: -
CDR3aa: CASSRRGQARSGNTIYF
CDR3nt: TGTGCCAGCAGCCGACGAGGACAGGCGCGCTCTGGAAACACCATATATTTT

abundance: -
v_gene: TRBV15
j_gene: TRBJ2-7
d_gene: TRBD2
CDR3aa: CATSRDLLKRGGAYEQYF
CDR3nt: TGTGCCACCAGCAGAGATCTACTTAAGCGGGGGGGGGCCTACGAGCAGTACTTC

abundance: few
v_gene: TRBV27
j_gene: TRBJ2-1
d_gene: TRBD2
CDR3aa: CASSFKLAGASEQFF
CDR3nt: TGTGCCAGCAGTTTTAAACTAGCGGGAGCAAGTGAGCAGTTCTTC

abundance: -
v_gene: TRBV6-6
j_gene: TRBJ1-2
d_gene: -
CDR3aa: CASSYEAVASGYTF
CDR3nt: TGTGCCAGCAGTTACGAGGCAGTGGCTAGCGGCTACACCTTC

abundance: -
v_gene: TRBV12-3/TRBV12-4
j_gene: TRBJ1-2
d_gene: -
CDR3aa: CASSPSGSYGYTF
CDR3nt: TGTGCCAGCAGTCCGTCAGGGAGCTATGGCTACACCTTC

abundance: -
v_gene: TRBV7-3
j_gene: TRBJ2-6
d_gene: -
CDR3aa: CASRSSGGANVLTF
CDR3nt: TGTGCCAGCAGGTCGTCAGGCGGGGCCAACGTCCTGACTTTC

abundance: -
v_gene: TRBV12-3/TRBV12-4
j_gene: TRBJ2-7
d_gene: TRBD2
CDR3aa: CASKASGGNEQYF
CDR3nt: TGTGCCAGCAAGGCTAGCGGGGGAAACGAGCAGTACTTC

abundance: -
v_gene: TRBV7-8
j_gene: TRBJ2-1
d_gene: TRBD1
CDR3aa: CARSLGDRRMLREQFF
CDR3nt: TGTGCCAGAAGCTTAGGGGACAGGCGGATGTTGAGGGAGCAGTTCTTC

abundance: few
v_gene: TRBV12-3/TRBV12-4
j_gene: TRBJ2-7
d_gene: -
CDR3aa: CASSLSFSSAPYEQYF
CDR3nt: TGTGCCAGCAGTTTATCGTTTAGCAGCGCCCCCTACGAGCAGTACTTC

abundance: -
v_gene: TRBV6-1
j_gene: TRBJ1-5
d_gene: -
CDR3aa: CASRRQNNQPQHF
CDR3nt: TGTGCCAGCAGAAGACAGAACAATCAGCCCCAGCATTTT

abundance: few
v_gene: TRBV5-6
j_gene: TRBJ2-3
d_gene: -
CDR3aa: CASSLPVQRADTQYF
CDR3nt: TGTGCCAGCAGCTTACCGGTCCAAAGGGCAGATACGCAGTATTTT

abundance: many
v_gene: TRBV9
j_gene: TRBJ2-1
d_gene: -
CDR3aa: CASSPSDWKDEQFF
CDR3nt: TGTGCCAGCAGCCCTTCGGACTGGAAGGATGAGCAGTTCTTC

abundance: -
v_gene: TRBV7-2
j_gene: TRBJ2-1
d_gene: -
CDR3aa: CDSSLGQGEQFF
CDR3nt: TGTGACAGCAGCTTAGGTCAGGGTGAGCAGTTCTTC

abundance: -
v_gene: TRBV5-1
j_gene: TRBJ2-7
d_gene: -
CDR3aa: CASILDPGTYEQYF
CDR3nt: TGCGCCAGCATCCTGGACCCGGGGACCTACGAGCAGTACTTC

abundance: few
v_gene: TRBV5-6
j_gene: TRBJ2-6
d_gene: TRBD2
CDR3aa: CASSSSPGTSPIWAGANVLTF
CDR3nt: TGTGCCAGCAGCTCTTCACCCGGGACTAGCCCGATTTGGGCTGGGGCCAACGTCCTGACTTTC

abundance: -
v_gene: TRBV27
j_gene: TRBJ1-1
d_gene: -
CDR3aa: CASVGFRYTEAFF
CDR3nt: TGTGCCAGCGTGGGTTTTAGGTACACTGAAGCTTTCTTT

abundance: -
v_gene: TRBV6-2/TRBV6-3
j_gene: TRBJ2-1
d_gene: TRBD2
CDR3aa: CASSYSTSGSIHNEQFF
CDR3nt: TGTGCCAGCAGTTACTCGACCAGCGGGAGTATCCACAATGAGCAGTTCTTC

abundance: -
v_gene: TRBV4-2
j_gene: TRBJ2-7
d_gene: -
CDR3aa: CASSNRDSGPYEQYF
CDR3nt: TGTGCCAGCAGTAACCGGGACTCCGGACCCTACGAGCAGTACTTC

abundance: -
v_gene: TRBV3-1
j_gene: TRBJ2-5
d_gene: -
CDR3aa: CASRHSGQRVGQETQYF
CDR3nt: TGTGCCAGCAGACACAGCGGACAGAGGGTCGGTCAAGAGACCCAGTACTTC

abundance: -
v_gene: TRBV9
j_gene: TRBJ2-1
d_gene: -
CDR3aa: CASSVDPYESRALYNEQFF
CDR3nt: TGTGCCAGCAGCGTAGACCCGTATGAATCCAGGGCTCTCTACAATGAGCAGTTCTTC

abundance: -
v_gene: TRBV29-1
j_gene: TRBJ2-1
d_gene: TRBD1
CDR3aa: CSVDGIWGQAHNEQFF
CDR3nt: TGCAGCGTTGATGGTATTTGGGGACAGGCCCACAATGAGCAGTTCTTC

abundance: few
v_gene: TRBV7-2
j_gene: TRBJ1-2
d_gene: TRBD1
CDR3aa: CASSLGRDRAWSYTF
CDR3nt: TGTGCCAGCAGCTTGGGGAGGGACAGGGCGTGGAGCTACACCTTC